The 15 T cell receptor beta chains below all came from one sample that was sequenced in a study of T cells in lung cancer brain metastases. Repertoires were generated with immunoSEQ multiplex PCR, while TCRdb's copy carries only in-frame clones and drops some. The table records fewer than 6,500 clones, around 85% of them present only once. The sequenced sample consisted of tumor tissue from the primary lung tumor. The receptors stem from a man aged 70 or older with non-small cell lung cancer.

In its sample, this clone was seen a few times. This chain uses TRBV6-6 with TRBJ1-2; D uncertain. Germline V lookup: CDR1 MNHNY, CDR2 SVGAGI (reference sequence). Between the trimmed V and J ends, which lost 11 bases and 0 bases, there was a span of 4 bases. CDR3 size: 10 residues. Written as DNA, the CDR3 is TGTGCCTCGGCTAACTATGGCTACACCTTC. As protein: CASANYGYTF.

V and J are TRBV30 and TRBJ1-1, with D unclear. Germline V gene lookup returns CDR1 GTSNPN and CDR2 SVGIG (reference sequence). The V end lost 3 bases, the J end lost 1 base, and 3 bases lay between the germline ends. The CDR3 length is 11 residues. This CDR3 is CAWRTNTEAFF. The CDR3 DNA follows: TGTGCCTGGAGGACGAACACTGAAGCTTTCTTT.

The chain combines TRBV5-1 with TRBJ2-5; 8 bases agree with TRBD2. Germline CDR1 reads SGHRS; CDR2 reads YFSETQ. J was trimmed by 2 bases and V by 1 base; bases with no gene match: 10. CDR3 length: 17 residues. CDR3 in amino acids: CASSLNGGAGEQETQYF. CDR3 in DNA: TGCGCCAGCAGCTTGAACGGGGGAGCGGGGGAACAAGAGACCCAGTACTTC.

This clone has a single count. The J gene is TRBJ2-3, the V gene TRBV19; D possibly corresponds to TRBD2 (6 bases). From germline, CDR1 is LNHDA and CDR2 SQIVND (reference sequence). The V end lost 8 bases, the J end lost 6 bases, and 18 bases lay between the germline ends. This CDR3 region has 14 residues. The DNA of the CDR3 is TGTGCCAGTTGCCGGGACTCCCGATCGGATACGCAGTATTTT. Its translation is CASCRDSRSDTQYF.

The chain uses TRBV30 and TRBJ1-1; D perhaps matches TRBD1 (5 bases). In germline, CDR1 is GTSNPN, CDR2 SVGIG (reference sequence). Trimming left V 2 bases short and J 1 base short, with 14 bases between. The CDR3 has 15 residues. The CDR3 sequence: CAWSTWGGGNTEAFF. The CDR3 DNA is TGTGCCTGGAGTACTTGGGGGGGAGGGAACACTGAAGCTTTCTTT.

The chain couples TRBV7-9 to TRBJ1-5; a weak D match, TRBD1 (5 bases). Deletions cut 2 bases from V and 2 bases from J, with 7 bases between. CDR1 is SEHNR, CDR2 FQNEAQ, per germline (reference sequence). The CDR3 is 14 residues long. The CDR3 region is CASSLQGRNQPQHF. The CDR3 region has the DNA TGTGCCAGCAGCTTACAGGGACGCAATCAGCCCCAGCATTTT.

The J gene is TRBJ2-5, the V gene TRBV30; tentative D call: TRBD1 (6 bases). This CDR3 comprises 18 residues. CDR1 is GTSNPN and CDR2 is SVGIG in the germline V gene (reference sequence). With 3 bases removed from V and 4 bases from J, the gap between germline ends came to 27 bases. The CDR3 nucleotides are TGTGCCTGGAGCCCGAGTTACCGTAGGGGGTTGGGGAGAGAGACCCAGTACTTC. This translates into CAWSPSYRRGLGRETQYF.

The gene calls are TRBV5-1 and TRBJ1-1; 12 bases fit TRBD1. Germline V gene data show CDR1 as SGHRS and CDR2 as YFSETQ. V shed 4 bases, J shed 10 bases, and the junction held 11 bases outside the gene matches. The CDR3 runs 15 residues. The CDR3 nucleotides are TGCGCCAGCAGCGCCTCGGGACAGGGGGCCGGGGGAGCTTTCTTT. Translation: CASSASGQGAGGAFF.

The genes are TRBV5-1 and TRBJ1-2, with 9 bases lining up with TRBD1. Trimming at V came to 3 bases and at J to 4 bases, leaving 1 base not matched to a gene. CDR1 and CDR2 from the germline V gene are SGHRS and YFSETQ. The CDR3 is made up of 13 amino acids. Written as DNA, the CDR3 is TGCGCCAGCAGCTCGGACAGGGGCTATGGCTACACCTTC. It translates to CASSSDRGYGYTF. Complete variable domain (other parts from reference TRBV5-1 and TRBJ1-2): KAGVTQTPRYLIKTRGQQVTLSCSPISGHRSVSWYQQTPGQGLQFLFEYFSETQRNKGNFPGRFSGRQFSNSRSEMNVSTLELGDSALYLCASSSDRGYGYTFGSGTRLTVV.

The rearrangement links TRBV5-4 to TRBJ2-3; TRBD1 agrees at 10 bases. V was clipped by 2 bases and J by 3 bases; unmatched bases: 3. The CDR3 consists of 15 residues. The V gene's germline CDR1 is SGHNT and CDR2 YYREEE (reference sequence). The CDR3 protein is CASSLKGQGTDTQYF. The CDR3 nucleotides are TGTGCCAGCAGCTTAAAGGGACAGGGGACAGATACGCAGTATTTT.

The gene calls are TRBV23-1 and TRBJ1-1; TRBD1 agrees at 7 bases. TRBV23-1 is annotated as an ORF whose role is uncertain. The CDR3 consists of 21 residues. V was pared by 2 bases and J by 0 bases, with 21 bases of the junction left unmatched. Here the CDR3 DNA reads TGCGCCAGCAGTCAACCGCCACCTCTTATTCACAGGGGTACCATGAACACTGAAGCTTTCTTT. Translation: CASSQPPPLIHRGTMNTEAFF.

V usage is TRBV5-6 and J usage is TRBJ2-7, with 11 positions matching TRBD2. Germline loops: CDR1 SGHDT, CDR2 YYEEEE. The CDR3 runs to 14 residues. Germline trimming cut 3 bases from V and 6 bases from J; bases unmatched to any gene: 5. CDR3 nucleotides: TGTGCCAGCAGCTGGCCGGGACTAGCGGCCGAGCAGTACTTC. This codes for CASSWPGLAAEQYF.

This chain joins TRBV9 and TRBJ1-3; no firm D call. Trimming shortened V by 0 bases and J by 2 bases, and 9 bases separated the two germline ends. Germline V gives CDR1 SGDLS, CDR2 YYNGEE. The CDR3 extends over 15 amino acids. In DNA, the CDR3 is TGTGCCAGCAGCGTAGTCGGGATCCCTGGAAACACCATATATTTT. This sequence encodes CASSVVGIPGNTIYF.

V gene TRBV2 combines with J gene TRBJ1-5, with D possibly TRBD1 on 5 matching bases. Germline values: CDR1 SNHLY, CDR2 FYNNEI. CDR3 length equals 17 residues. Trimming shortened V by 3 bases and J by 0 bases, and 15 bases separated the two germline ends. This chain's CDR3 is CASSERDSSYSNQPQHF. CDR3 bases: TGTGCCAGCAGTGAGCGCGACAGTTCCTATAGCAATCAGCCCCAGCATTTT.

The genes are TRBV6-5 and TRBJ1-5; 8 bases align to TRBD1. J lost 6 bases, V lost 8 bases, and 9 bases had no gene match. The germline V gene encodes CDR1 MNHEY and CDR2 SVGAGI. The CDR3 totals 14 residues. The CDR3 nucleotides are TGTGCCAGCCGAGGACAGGGAGGGAGTCAGCCCCAGCATTTT. Protein product: CASRGQGGSQPQHF.